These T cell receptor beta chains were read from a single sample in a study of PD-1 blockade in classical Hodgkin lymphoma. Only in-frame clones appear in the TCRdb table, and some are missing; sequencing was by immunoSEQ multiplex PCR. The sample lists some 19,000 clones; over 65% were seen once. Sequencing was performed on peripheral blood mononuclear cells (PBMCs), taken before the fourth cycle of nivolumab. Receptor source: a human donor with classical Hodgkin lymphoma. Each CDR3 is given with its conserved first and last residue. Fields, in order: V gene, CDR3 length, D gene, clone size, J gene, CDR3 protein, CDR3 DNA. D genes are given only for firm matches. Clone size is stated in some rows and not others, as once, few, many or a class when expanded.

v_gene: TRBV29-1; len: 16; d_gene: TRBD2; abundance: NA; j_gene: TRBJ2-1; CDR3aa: CSVDGLEGGPWDEQFF; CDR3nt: TGCAGCGTTGATGGCCTGGAGGGAGGGCCTTGGGATGAGCAGTTCTTC
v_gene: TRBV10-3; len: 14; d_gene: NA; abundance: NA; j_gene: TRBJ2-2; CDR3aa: CAISDYANTGELFF; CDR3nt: TGTGCCATCAGTGACTACGCGAACACCGGGGAGCTGTTTTTT
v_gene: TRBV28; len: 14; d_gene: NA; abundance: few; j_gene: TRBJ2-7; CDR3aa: CASGSPGRPYEQYF; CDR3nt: TGTGCCAGCGGCTCCCCGGGCCGGCCCTACGAGCAGTACTTC
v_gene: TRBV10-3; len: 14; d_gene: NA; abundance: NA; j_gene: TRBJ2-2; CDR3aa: CAISEVVRAGELFF; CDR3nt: TGTGCCATCAGCGAGGTTGTAAGGGCCGGGGAGCTGTTTTTT
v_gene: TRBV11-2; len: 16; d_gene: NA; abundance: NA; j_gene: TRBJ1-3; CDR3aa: CASSPVRVPSGNTIYF; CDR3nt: TGTGCCAGCAGCCCAGTCAGGGTACCCTCTGGAAACACCATATATTTT
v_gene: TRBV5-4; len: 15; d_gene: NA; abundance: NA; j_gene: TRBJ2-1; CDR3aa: CASSLDLSSYNEQFF; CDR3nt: TGTGCCAGCAGCTTGGACCTCAGCTCCTACAATGAGCAGTTCTTC
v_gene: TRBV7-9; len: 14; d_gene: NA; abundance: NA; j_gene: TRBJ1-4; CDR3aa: CASSPPGFGEKLFF; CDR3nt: TGTGCCAGCAGCCCCCCGGGGTTCGGTGAAAAACTGTTTTTT
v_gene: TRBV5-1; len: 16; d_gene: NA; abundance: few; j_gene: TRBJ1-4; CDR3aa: CASSLGLGTGNEKLFF; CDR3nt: NA
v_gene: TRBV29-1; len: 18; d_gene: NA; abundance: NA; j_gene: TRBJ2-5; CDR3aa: CSVERQGRRGWGQETQYF; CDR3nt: TGCAGCGTTGAACGTCAGGGGCGACGCGGATGGGGCCAAGAGACCCAGTACTTC
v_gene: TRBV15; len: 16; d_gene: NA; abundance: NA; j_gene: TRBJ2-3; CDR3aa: CATSRGGISSTDTQYF; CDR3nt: TGTGCCACCAGCAGAGGTGGTATATCTAGCACAGATACGCAGTATTTT
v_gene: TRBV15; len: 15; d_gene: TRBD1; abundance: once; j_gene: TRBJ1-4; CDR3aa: CATSSAGTGGEKLFF; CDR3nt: TGTGCCACCAGCAGCGCCGGGACAGGCGGCGAAAAACTGTTTTTT
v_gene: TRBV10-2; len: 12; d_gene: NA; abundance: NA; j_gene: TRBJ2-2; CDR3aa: CASSSSGRELFF; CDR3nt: TGCGCCAGCAGCTCATCCGGACGCGAGCTGTTTTTT
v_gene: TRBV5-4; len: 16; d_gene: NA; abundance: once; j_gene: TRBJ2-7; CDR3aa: CASSQDWPGSSYEQYF; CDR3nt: TGCGCCAGCAGCCAAGATTGGCCCGGTAGCTCCTACGAGCAGTACTTC